Listed here are 20 T cell receptor beta chains from one sample, sequenced in a study of CD8+CD57+ T cells in acquired aplastic anemia. All patients picked for sequencing had shown, by flow cytometry, an expansion of CD8+CD57+ cells. Genomic DNA provided the template from which TCR beta VDJ and CDR3 profiles were obtained. TCRdb recomputed calls from the reads with MiXCR, one row per CDR3 protein. Found here are 160,000 or so distinct CDR3 sequences, around 50% of them singletons; the top ten hold approximately 3%. The sequencing input was sorted CD4+, CD8+, or CD8+CD57+ T cells (not recorded which) from PBMCs. These receptors originate from a human donor with aplastic anemia.

In its sample, this clonotype was seen once. A much larger clonotype is one base distant, so this may be a read error. The chain recombines TRBV20-1 with TRBJ2-2, with TRBD2 matching over 9 bases. CDR1 DFQATT and CDR2 SNEGSKA come from the germline V gene (reference sequence). This CDR3 contains 15 residues. The CDR3 nucleotides are TGCAGTGCTCCTCTAGCGGGATTAAACACCGGGGAGCTGCTTTTT. Translating gives CSAPLAGLNTGELLF.

Note on this clonotype: A read error may account for a junction end that differs from germline. The chain couples TRBV19 to TRBJ2-5; D may correspond to TRBD1 or TRBD2 (5 bases each). This CDR3 comprises 15 residues. The germline CDR1 and CDR2 sequences are LNHDA and SQIVND (reference sequence). The CDR3 protein is CASNGGGTGQEAQYF. The CDR3 region has the DNA TGTGCCAGTAATGGTGGAGGCACGGGGCAAGAGGCCCAGTACTTC.

The CDR3 sequence: CASSLRGTGPNEQYF. DNA for the CDR3: TGTGCCAGCAGCTTACGGGGGACAGGGCCAAACGAGCAGTACTTC. This chain links TRBV5-5 with TRBJ2-7, with 9 bases that match TRBD1. CDR3 length equals 15 residues. CDR1 and CDR2 from the germline V gene are SGHKS and YYEKEE (reference sequence). The trim removed 2 bases at V and 5 bases at J, leaving 8 bases unmatched.

On this clonotype: A single base separates this from a much larger clone, so it may be a read error. The chain recombines TRBV9 with TRBJ2-5, with D perhaps matching TRBD1 (6 bases). The germline gives CDR1 SGDLS, CDR2 YYNGEE. This CDR3 has 14 residues. With 1 base removed from V and 6 bases from J, the gap between germline ends came to 13 bases. DNA of the CDR3: TGTGCCAGCAGCGTATTTGAGGGACAAAAGACCCAGTACTTC. Its protein is CASSVFEGQKTQYF. Full variable domain (missing parts from reference TRBV9 and TRBJ2-5): DSGVTQTPKHLITATGQRVTLRCSPRSGDLSVYWYQQSLDQGLQFLIQYYNGEERAKGNILERFSAQQFPDLHSELNLSSLELGDSALYFCASSVFEGQKTQYFGPGTRLLVL.

With respect to this clonotype: A clone one base away is much larger, so this may be a read error. The rearrangement joins TRBV5-5 to TRBJ2-7, with 8 bases matching TRBD2. CDR3 length equals 15 residues. From germline, CDR1 is SGHKS and CDR2 YYEKEE (reference sequence). Here the CDR3 reads CASRYSGTLSYGQYF. Here the CDR3 DNA reads TGTGCCAGCAGGTATAGCGGGACCCTATCTTACGGGCAGTACTTC.

This clonotype has a count of ten or more. The J gene is TRBJ2-3, the V gene TRBV29-1; 9 bases fit TRBD1. From germline, CDR1 is SQVTM and CDR2 ANQGSEA. V dropped 1 base and J dropped 0; count of bases not matched to a gene: 2. CDR3 length: 15 residues. CDR3 sequence: CSVEGTGESTDTQYF. For the CDR3, the DNA is TGCAGCGTTGAAGGGACAGGGGAGAGCACAGATACGCAGTATTTT.

The sample holds a few counts of this clonotype. J is TRBJ1-1 and V is TRBV29-1; no clear D gene. The CDR3 loop spans 13 amino acids. Trimming shortened V by 1 base and J by 1 base, and 7 bases separated the two germline ends. Germline V gene data show CDR1 as SQVTM and CDR2 as ANQGSEA. The CDR3 bases are TGCAGCGTTGAAGGACACAGGAACACTGAAGCTTTCTTT. Protein sequence: CSVEGHRNTEAFF.

This clonotype showed up many times. The chain recombines TRBV5-1 with TRBJ2-1; 7 bases are a match to TRBD1. Per germline, CDR1 SGHRS and CDR2 YFSETQ. V trimming: 0 bases; J trimming: 0 bases; junction bases outside the gene matches: 9. This CDR3 is built from 18 residues. CDR3: CASSLALLTGSSYNEQFF. DNA of the CDR3: TGCGCCAGCAGCTTGGCACTTCTGACAGGGAGCTCCTACAATGAGCAGTTCTTC.

This clonotype was counted once. The V and J genes are TRBV2 and TRBJ2-7; D tentatively fits TRBD1 or TRBD2 (5 bases each). Germline V lookup: CDR1 SNHLY, CDR2 FYNNEI. The CDR3 spans 14 residues. The germline V and J ends were trimmed by 6 bases and 3 bases, with 15 bases remaining between them. The CDR3 loop is CASSPRGRGYEQYF. In DNA, the CDR3 is TGTGCCAGCAGCCCTCGGGGTAGGGGCTACGAGCAGTACTTC.

Worth noting for this clonotype: This may arise from a read error, as a much more abundant clone is one base away. The chain carries TRBV5-1 and TRBJ1-3; a weak D match, TRBD1 (5 bases). The CDR3 covers 17 residues. Trimming took off 8 bases at V and 2 bases at J, with 23 bases between the two ends. The V gene's germline CDR1 is SGHRS and CDR2 YFSETQ. This CDR3 reads CARSVGSQGRAGNTIYF. For the CDR3, the DNA is TGCGCCAGAAGCGTCGGGTCTCAGGGTAGGGCTGGAAACACCATATATTTT.

This clonotype was observed at least ten times. V usage is TRBV7-3 and J usage is TRBJ2-2; TRBD2 matches 11 bases. V shed 0 bases and J 7 bases; nucleotides not matched to a gene: 10. The CDR3 has 18 amino acids. CDR1 is SGHTA, CDR2 FQGTGA, per germline. CDR3 nucleotide sequence: TGTGCCAGCAGCTTAACAGCGACTAGCGGGAAGGGGGACGGGGAGCTGTTTTTT. This sequence encodes CASSLTATSGKGDGELFF.

This clonotype was seen just once. The chain joins TRBV14 to TRBJ2-1; a weak D match, TRBD1 (6 bases). Trimming took off 1 base at V and 8 bases at J, with 12 bases between the two ends. The CDR3 runs 14 residues. Germline V gene data show CDR1 as SGHDN and CDR2 as FVKESK. CDR3 sequence reads: CASSQVPGADEQFF. DNA for the CDR3: TGTGCCAGCAGCCAAGTCCCAGGGGCGGATGAGCAGTTCTTC.

The chain carries TRBV4-2 and TRBJ2-2; 7 nucleotides line up with TRBD2. CDR3 size: 15 residues. CDR1 LGHNA and CDR2 YNFKEQ come from the germline V gene. The ends lost 6 bases at V and 0 bases at J; junction bases unmatched: 4. The CDR3 spells CASRPGTTNTGELFF. The CDR3 DNA reads as TGTGCCAGCAGACCCGGGACTACGAACACCGGGGAGCTGTTTTTT.

Turning to this clonotype: One end of the junction is discordant with germline, which a read error may explain. This chain connects TRBV20-1 to TRBJ2-7, with D unresolved. The CDR3 spans 12 residues. In germline, CDR1 is DFQATT, CDR2 SNEGSKA (reference sequence). CDR3 protein: CGARENEAEQYF. In DNA, the CDR3 is TGCGGTGCTAGAGAGAACGAGGCCGAGCAGTACTTC.

This clonotype was counted ten times or more. V and J are TRBV7-9 and TRBJ2-7; a possible D gene is TRBD2 (5 bases). V lost 3 bases to trimming and J lost 2 bases, with 8 bases between them. The CDR3 sequence is 13 residues long. Germline lookup yields CDR1 SEHNR and CDR2 FQNEAQ (reference sequence). CDR3 DNA sequence: TGTGCCAGCAGCTTGGGGAGCCCCTACGAGCAGTACTTC. Protein: CASSLGSPYEQYF.

This clonotype was picked up many times. V is TRBV29-1 and J is TRBJ2-1; D gene unclear. Trimming shortened V by 5 bases and J by 5 bases, and 10 bases separated the two germline ends. The CDR3 is 12 amino acids. The germline V gene encodes CDR1 SQVTM and CDR2 ANQGSEA. The CDR3: CSVSPGNNEQFF. In nucleotides, the CDR3 is TGCAGCGTTTCCCCCGGAAACAATGAGCAGTTCTTC.

The V gene is TRBV10-3, the J gene TRBJ1-5; 10 bases align to TRBD1. The CDR3 extends over 15 amino acids. Germline trimming cut 4 bases from V and 3 bases from J; bases unmatched to any gene: 3. Germline CDR1 reads ENHRY; CDR2 reads SYGVKD. CDR3 sequence: CAISGDRGLNQPQHF. The CDR3 DNA reads TGTGCCATCAGTGGAGACAGGGGGCTCAATCAGCCCCAGCATTTT.

This clonotype was seen many times. The chain combines TRBV7-2 with TRBJ2-3; 7 positions match TRBD2. CDR1 is SGHTA and CDR2 is FQGNSA in the germline V gene. The CDR3 runs to 16 residues. J gave up 3 bases and V 3 bases, and 9 bases lay outside the gene matches. The CDR3 region is CASSFERDYSTDTQYF. CDR3 nucleotides: TGTGCCAGCAGCTTTGAGAGGGACTACTCAACAGATACGCAGTATTTT. Full variable domain (remainder filled in from reference TRBV7-2 and TRBJ2-3): GAGVSQSPSNKVTEKGKDVELRCDPISGHTALYWYRQSLGQGLEFLIYFQGNSAPDKSGLPSDRFSAERTGGSVSTLTIQRTQQEDSAVYLCASSFERDYSTDTQYFGPGTRLTVL.

The sample holds many counts of this clonotype. The V gene is TRBV6-5, the J gene TRBJ2-1; no reliable D call. The CDR3 has 15 amino acids. Trimming shortened V by 4 bases and J by 0 bases, and 10 bases separated the two germline ends. CDR1 is MNHEY, CDR2 SVGAGI, per germline. The CDR3 here is CASSLTVSSYNEQFF. The CDR3, as DNA: TGTGCCAGCAGTTTGACGGTGAGCTCCTACAATGAGCAGTTCTTC.

This clonotype occurred many times. The chain carries TRBV30 and TRBJ2-6; D not resolved. Germline V lookup: CDR1 GTSNPN, CDR2 SVGIG (reference sequence). The V gene lost 4 bases and the J gene lost 2 bases, with 0 bases spanning the gap. The length of the CDR3 is 11 residues. CDR3 in DNA: TGTGCCTGGACTGGGGCCAACGTCCTGACTTTC. Its translation: CAWTGANVLTF.